This is a list of T cell receptor beta chains from one sample in a study of neurological immune-mediated disorders. TCRdb re-analysed the 5' RACE reads in MiXCR, keeping a single row per CDR3 protein. The table lists roughly 80,000 distinct CDR3 sequences, roughly 15% of them singletons. The sample consisted of PBMCs. These receptors all come from a woman aged 40 to 50 in good health. CDR3s include the opening cysteine and the closing phenylalanine or tryptophan. The D gene is left open where the match is weak. Rows give clone size only sometimes, using once, few, many, or a class for an expanded clone.

d_gene: NA
j_gene: TRBJ2-3
abundance: many
v_gene: TRBV5-1
CDR3nt: TGCGCCAGCAGCCCTGCTCTAGCGAACACAGATACGCAGTATTTT
CDR3aa: CASSPALANTDTQYF

d_gene: NA
j_gene: TRBJ2-6
abundance: many
v_gene: TRBV5-1
CDR3nt: TGCGCCAGCGGGGCAGCCCCCTCTGGGGCCAACGTCCTGACTTTC
CDR3aa: CASGAAPSGANVLTF

d_gene: TRBD2
j_gene: TRBJ2-1
abundance: many
v_gene: TRBV7-2
CDR3nt: TGTGCCAGCAGCTTCGATAGCGGGGGGTACAATGAGCAGTTCTTC
CDR3aa: CASSFDSGGYNEQFF

d_gene: TRBD1
j_gene: TRBJ1-1
abundance: many
v_gene: TRBV12-3/TRBV12-4
CDR3nt: TGTGCCAGCAGTTTAGCGGGACAGGCGTACACTGAAGCTTTCTTT
CDR3aa: CASSLAGQAYTEAFF

d_gene: NA
j_gene: TRBJ2-3
abundance: many
v_gene: TRBV4-3
CDR3nt: TGCGCCAGCAGCCAAGATCGCGACTCTCGCACAGATACGCAGTATTTT
CDR3aa: CASSQDRDSRTDTQYF

d_gene: TRBD2
j_gene: TRBJ2-3
abundance: many
v_gene: TRBV6-6
CDR3nt: TGTGCCAGCAGCACAGGACTAGTGGAATCAGATACGCAGTATTTT
CDR3aa: CASSTGLVESDTQYF

d_gene: TRBD2
j_gene: TRBJ2-4
abundance: many
v_gene: TRBV15
CDR3nt: TGTGCCACCAGCAGAGATCGGGCGGGGGGCGACAAAAACATTCAGTACTTC
CDR3aa: CATSRDRAGGDKNIQYF

d_gene: TRBD2
j_gene: TRBJ2-1
abundance: NA
v_gene: TRBV24-1
CDR3nt: TGTGCCACCTCTACCGGGACTAGCGGGGGCTCGGGTGAGCAGTTCTTC
CDR3aa: CATSTGTSGGSGEQFF

d_gene: NA
j_gene: TRBJ1-3
abundance: few
v_gene: TRBV29-1
CDR3nt: TGCAGCGTTGGGGGGTTCGACTCTGGAAACACCATATATTTT
CDR3aa: CSVGGFDSGNTIYF

d_gene: NA
j_gene: TRBJ2-2
abundance: many
v_gene: TRBV3-1
CDR3nt: TGTGCCAGCAGCCAAGCGGGGACCGGGGAGCTGTTTTTT
CDR3aa: CASSQAGTGELFF

d_gene: TRBD1
j_gene: TRBJ1-3
abundance: few
v_gene: TRBV7-2
CDR3nt: TGTGCCAGCAGCTTTGGGCAGGGGGGTGGCACCATATATTTT
CDR3aa: CASSFGQGGGTIYF

d_gene: NA
j_gene: TRBJ2-2
abundance: many
v_gene: TRBV5-1
CDR3nt: TGCGCCAGCAGGTCCTCGACCGGGGAGCTGTTTTTT
CDR3aa: CASRSSTGELFF

d_gene: NA
j_gene: TRBJ2-7
abundance: many
v_gene: TRBV6-2/TRBV6-3
CDR3nt: TGTGCCAGCAGTTACTCCGAACAGCCTAGCTCCTACGAGCAGTACTTC
CDR3aa: CASSYSEQPSSYEQYF

d_gene: NA
j_gene: TRBJ1-2
abundance: many
v_gene: TRBV12-3/TRBV12-4
CDR3nt: TGTGCCAGCAGTTTTTCTGCTAACTATGGCTACACCTTC
CDR3aa: CASSFSANYGYTF

d_gene: TRBD1
j_gene: TRBJ1-2
abundance: many
v_gene: TRBV7-9
CDR3nt: TGTGCCAGCAGCCCGGAAAGGGGGCTTACGGGTGGCTACACCTTC
CDR3aa: CASSPERGLTGGYTF

d_gene: NA
j_gene: TRBJ2-6
abundance: many
v_gene: TRBV20-1
CDR3nt: TGCAGTGCTAGACCGGGCAGGGGAAGCTCTGGGGCCAACGTCCTGACTTTC
CDR3aa: CSARPGRGSSGANVLTF

d_gene: TRBD1
j_gene: TRBJ2-3
abundance: NA
v_gene: TRBV29-1
CDR3nt: TGCAGCGGTTGGACAGGGGGGGATATCCATTATTTT
CDR3aa: CSGWTGGDIHYF

d_gene: TRBD1
j_gene: TRBJ1-1
abundance: many
v_gene: TRBV5-5
CDR3nt: TGTGCCAGCAGCTTGGATTCCGGGACAGGGAGGACTGAAGCTTTCTTT
CDR3aa: CASSLDSGTGRTEAFF

d_gene: TRBD1
j_gene: TRBJ2-1
abundance: many
v_gene: TRBV20-1
CDR3nt: TGCAGTGCGAGGTCGACAGGGCCCAATGAGCAGTTCTTC
CDR3aa: CSARSTGPNEQFF

d_gene: TRBD1
j_gene: TRBJ1-1
abundance: many
v_gene: TRBV5-6
CDR3nt: TGTGCCAGCAGCCTGCGACGGACAGGGGGATCGATTGAAGCTTTCTTT
CDR3aa: CASSLRRTGGSIEAFF

d_gene: NA
j_gene: TRBJ2-1
abundance: many
v_gene: TRBV5-1
CDR3nt: TGCGCCAGCAGCTCCCGACAGGGCGGGACCTACAATGAGCAGTTCTTC
CDR3aa: CASSSRQGGTYNEQFF

d_gene: NA
j_gene: TRBJ1-2
abundance: many
v_gene: TRBV5-8
CDR3nt: TGTGCCAGCAGCCCTGGACAGCGAGAGAGGTCCTATGGCTACACCTTC
CDR3aa: CASSPGQRERSYGYTF

d_gene: TRBD1
j_gene: TRBJ1-2
abundance: many
v_gene: TRBV7-2
CDR3nt: TGTGCCAGCAGCGGGCGACAGGGGGCAAAGGGTGGCTACACCTTC
CDR3aa: CASSGRQGAKGGYTF

d_gene: NA
j_gene: TRBJ1-2
abundance: NA
v_gene: TRBV6-5
CDR3nt: TGTGCCAGCAGCAGGGACAACTATGGCTACACCTTC
CDR3aa: CASSRDNYGYTF

d_gene: NA
j_gene: TRBJ2-1
abundance: many
v_gene: TRBV7-2
CDR3nt: TGTGCCAGCAGCTTCTCCGGGGGCGATGAGCAGTTCTTC
CDR3aa: CASSFSGGDEQFF

d_gene: NA
j_gene: TRBJ1-1
abundance: NA
v_gene: TRBV12-3/TRBV12-4
CDR3nt: TGTGCCAGCAGCCCCTTGACAGGCGTGAGAACTGAAGCTTTCTTT
CDR3aa: CASSPLTGVRTEAFF

d_gene: NA
j_gene: TRBJ2-1
abundance: many
v_gene: TRBV27
CDR3nt: TGTGCCAGCAGCCTTTCATCTGGTGAGCAGTTCTTC
CDR3aa: CASSLSSGEQFF